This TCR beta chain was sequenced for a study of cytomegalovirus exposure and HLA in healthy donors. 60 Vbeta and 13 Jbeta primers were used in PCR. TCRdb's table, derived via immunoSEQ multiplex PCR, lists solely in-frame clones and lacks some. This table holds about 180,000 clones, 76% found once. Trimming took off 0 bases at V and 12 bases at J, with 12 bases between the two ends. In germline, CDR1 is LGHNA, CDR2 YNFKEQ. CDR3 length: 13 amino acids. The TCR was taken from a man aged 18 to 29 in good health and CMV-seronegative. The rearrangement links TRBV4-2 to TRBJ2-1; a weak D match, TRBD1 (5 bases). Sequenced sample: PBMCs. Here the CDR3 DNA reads TGTGCCAGCAGCCAAGACGGACAAGGGTGGCAGTTCTTC. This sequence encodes CASSQDGQGWQFF.